This TCR beta chain was documented in a study of technical replicates of blood from several donors. Profiled with immunoSEQ multiplex PCR; TCRdb holds only in-frame clones, not every one. Of approximately 75,000 clones listed, approximately 97% are singletons. This receptor was obtained from a human donor in good health. Sequenced input: T cells isolated from PBMCs.

CDR3 DNA sequence: TGTGCCAGTAGTATGCCAGGGGTTCGGAACACTGAAGCTTTCTTT. This sequence encodes CASSMPGVRNTEAFF. The chain has TRBV19 and TRBJ1-1; weak D call: TRBD1 (6 bases). Germline assignment: CDR1 LNHDA and CDR2 SQIVND (reference sequence). The ends were cut back, 3 bases at V and 1 base at J, with 12 bases in the middle. The CDR3 has 15 amino acids.